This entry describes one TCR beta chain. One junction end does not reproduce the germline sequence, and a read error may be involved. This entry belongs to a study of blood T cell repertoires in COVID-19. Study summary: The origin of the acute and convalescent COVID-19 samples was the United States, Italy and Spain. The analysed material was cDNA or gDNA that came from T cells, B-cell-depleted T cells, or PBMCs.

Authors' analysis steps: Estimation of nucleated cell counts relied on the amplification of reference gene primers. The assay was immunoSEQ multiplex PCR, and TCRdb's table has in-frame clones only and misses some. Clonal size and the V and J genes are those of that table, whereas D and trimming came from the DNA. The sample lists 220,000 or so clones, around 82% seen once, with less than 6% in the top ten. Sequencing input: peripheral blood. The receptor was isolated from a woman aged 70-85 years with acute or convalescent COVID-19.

CDR3 sequence: CASRLGGVEPQHF. CDR3 DNA: TGTGCCAGCCGTTTGGGAGGGGTAGAGCCCCAGCATTTT. The chain uses TRBV28 and TRBJ1-5, with a tentative D call TRBD1 (5 bases). Germline V gives CDR1 MDHEN, CDR2 SYDVKM. This CDR3 comprises 13 residues.